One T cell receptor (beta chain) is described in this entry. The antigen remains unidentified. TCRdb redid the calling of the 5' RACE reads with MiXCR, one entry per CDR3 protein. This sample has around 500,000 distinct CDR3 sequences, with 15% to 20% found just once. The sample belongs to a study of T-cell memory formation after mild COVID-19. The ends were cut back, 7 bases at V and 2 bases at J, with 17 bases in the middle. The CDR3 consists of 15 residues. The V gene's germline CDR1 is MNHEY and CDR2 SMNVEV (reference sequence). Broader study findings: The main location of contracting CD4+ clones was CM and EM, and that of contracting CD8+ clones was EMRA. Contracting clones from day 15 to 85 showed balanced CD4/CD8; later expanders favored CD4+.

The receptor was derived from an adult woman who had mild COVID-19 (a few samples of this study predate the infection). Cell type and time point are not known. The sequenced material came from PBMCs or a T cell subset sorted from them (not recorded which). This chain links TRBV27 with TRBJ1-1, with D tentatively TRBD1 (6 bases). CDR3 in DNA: TGTGCCAGCATCCCTTTTGGACAGCACAACACTGAAGCTTTCTTT. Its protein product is CASIPFGQHNTEAFF.